The 30 T cell receptor beta chains reported below all come from one sample, sequenced in a study of somatic mutations in cytotoxic T cells in rheumatoid arthritis. The assay was immunoSEQ multiplex PCR, and TCRdb's table has in-frame clones only and misses some. The sample holds about 20,000 clones; about 83% are singletons and the top ten take roughly an eighth. Specimen: CD8+ T cells sorted from blood. The source is an adult with rheumatoid arthritis.

The chain recombines TRBV4-3 with TRBJ2-3; 8 bases are a match to TRBD2. The CDR3 length is 16 residues. The germline V gene encodes CDR1 LGHNA and CDR2 YSLEER. Trimming took 5 bases from V and 0 from J; bases not matched to a gene: 7. CDR3 coding DNA: TGCGCCAGCAGCGAAGGACTAGCAACTAGCACAGATACGCAGTATTTT. Its translation: CASSEGLATSTDTQYF.

The rearrangement links TRBV9 to TRBJ2-7; 7 nucleotides align to TRBD1. Germline trimming cut 4 bases from V and 3 bases from J; bases unmatched to any gene: 4. Germline V CDR1 and CDR2: SGDLS, YYNGEE. The CDR3 totals 13 residues. This CDR3 reads CASSPRQGYEQYF. The CDR3 coding sequence is TGTGCCAGCAGCCCCCGACAGGGCTACGAGCAGTACTTC.

The chain uses TRBV15 and TRBJ2-1; D possibly uses TRBD1 or TRBD2 (5 bases each). This CDR3 is built from 15 residues. With 0 bases removed from V and 6 bases from J, the gap between germline ends came to 12 bases. Germline CDR1 reads LNHNV; CDR2 reads YYDKDF (reference sequence). Written as DNA, the CDR3 is TGTGCCACCAGCAGAGATCGGGGCGTCGTCAATGAGCAGTTCTTC. It specifies CATSRDRGVVNEQFF.

The chain is built from TRBV2 and TRBJ2-1; weak D call: TRBD2 (5 bases). The CDR3 runs to 11 residues. Germline CDR1 reads SNHLY; CDR2 reads FYNNEI. V dropped 7 bases and J dropped 9 bases, with 10 bases sitting between them. CDR3 DNA: TGTGCCAGCACTACAGCGGTTGAGCAGTTCTTC. It is translated as CASTTAVEQFF.

The chain joins TRBV15 to TRBJ2-1; D not certain. Germline CDR1 and CDR2: LNHNV and YYDKDF (reference sequence). The germline V and J ends were trimmed by 3 bases and 5 bases, with 14 bases remaining between them. This CDR3 contains 15 residues. The CDR3 is CATSSITVTNNEQFF. CDR3 DNA sequence: TGTGCCACCAGCAGTATCACCGTAACAAACAATGAGCAGTTCTTC.

The genes are TRBV7-8 and TRBJ2-7, with 9 bases lining up with TRBD2. The germline gives CDR1 SGHVS, CDR2 FQNEAQ. CDR3 length equals 15 residues. V lost 3 bases to trimming and J lost 3 bases; unmatched junction nucleotides: 6. The CDR3 DNA sequence: TGTGCCAGCAGCTTTAGCGGGAGACCAGACTACGAGCAGTACTTC. Amino acid sequence: CASSFSGRPDYEQYF.

The V and J genes are TRBV29-1 and TRBJ1-2; 7 nucleotides line up with TRBD1. Germline loops: CDR1 SQVTM, CDR2 ANQGSEA. Trimming at V came to 0 bases and at J to 2 bases, leaving 3 bases not matched to a gene. The CDR3 sequence is 14 residues long. The CDR3 here is CSVEDIQGNYGYTF. The CDR3 DNA reads as TGCAGCGTTGAAGATATACAGGGGAACTATGGCTACACCTTC.

This clone occurred a few times. The V and J genes are TRBV27 and TRBJ1-4; D call uncertain. With 0 bases removed from V and 0 bases from J, the gap between germline ends came to 5 bases. This CDR3 spans 15 amino acids. Germline values: CDR1 MNHEY, CDR2 SMNVEV (reference sequence). CDR3 in DNA: TGTGCCAGCAGTTTATCCCCTGCAACTAATGAAAAACTGTTTTTT. Translation gives CASSLSPATNEKLFF.

This clone was observed a single time. The V call is TRBV5-1, the J call TRBJ1-1, with D unresolved. The CDR3 is made up of 13 amino acids. The V and J ends lost 1 base and 1 base respectively, with 5 bases between them. Germline CDR1 reads SGHRS; CDR2 reads YFSETQ. The chain's CDR3 is CASSLQENTEAFF. CDR3 DNA: TGCGCCAGCAGCTTGCAGGAGAACACTGAAGCTTTCTTT.

A single count supports this clone. The J gene is TRBJ2-1, the V gene TRBV30, with TRBD2 matching 12 bases. Germline-derived CDR1 and CDR2 are GTSNPN and SVGIG (reference sequence). V lost 5 bases and J lost 4; bases outside the gene matches: 3. CDR3 length: 14 residues. Here the CDR3 DNA reads TGTGCCTGGGACGGGACTAGCGGGTACAATGAGCAGTTCTTC. Residues: CAWDGTSGYNEQFF.

Only one count was recorded for this clone. V is TRBV7-8 and J is TRBJ1-2, with D possibly being TRBD1 (6 bases). The V end lost 5 bases, the J end lost 0 bases, and 16 bases lay between the germline ends. CDR1 and CDR2 from the germline V gene are SGHVS and FQNEAQ. The CDR3 has 16 residues. In DNA form, the CDR3 reads TGTGCCAGCAGCCATCTACACGGGACATCTAACTATGGCTACACCTTC. Translation gives CASSHLHGTSNYGYTF.

This clone was observed once. The V and J genes are TRBV29-1 and TRBJ2-1; D not resolved. CDR1 is SQVTM, CDR2 ANQGSEA, per germline. The CDR3 runs 11 residues. The V end was cut by 5 bases, the J end by 5 bases, with 7 bases between. This CDR3 is CSVPQNNEQFF. The CDR3 DNA sequence: TGCAGCGTTCCCCAGAACAATGAGCAGTTCTTC.

This rearrangement joins TRBV5-4 to TRBJ2-2, with 7 bases fitting TRBD2. The trim removed 4 bases at V and 8 bases at J, leaving 5 bases unmatched. CDR3 length: 13 residues. CDR1 and CDR2 from the germline V gene are SGHNT and YYREEE (reference sequence). The CDR3 DNA reads TGTGCCAGCAGCCCGGCGGGAGCAGGGGAGCTGTTTTTT. It is translated as CASSPAGAGELFF. The whole variable domain, filled in from reference TRBV5-4 and TRBJ2-2, reads ETGVTQSPTHLIKTRGQQVTLRCSSQSGHNTVSWYQQALGQGPQFIFQYYREEENGRGNFPPRFSGLQFPNYSSELNVNALELDDSALYLCASSPAGAGELFFGEGSRLTVL.

There are a few counts of this clone. The rearrangement joins TRBV2 to TRBJ2-7, with TRBD1 identical over 8 bases. Trimming took 6 bases from V and 2 from J; bases not matched to a gene: 3. Germline CDR1 reads SNHLY; CDR2 reads FYNNEI. This CDR3 contains 13 residues. The CDR3 nucleotides are TGTGCCAGCAGACAGGGACAGGCCTACGAGCAGTACTTC. Its translation is CASRQGQAYEQYF.

The V call is TRBV6-1, the J call TRBJ2-1; no definite D call. V was cut by 3 bases and J by 6 bases, with 9 bases left in between. This CDR3 region has 13 residues. Looked up from germline, CDR1 is MNHNS and CDR2 is SASEGT. In DNA form, the CDR3 reads TGTGCCAGCAGTGATATCTCCGGCAATGAGCAGTTCTTC. Translated, it gives CASSDISGNEQFF.

V gene TRBV7-9 combines with J gene TRBJ2-2; 7 bases match TRBD1. The CDR3 has 14 residues. CDR1 is SEHNR and CDR2 is FQNEAQ in the germline V gene (reference sequence). The J segment lost 0 bases and the V segment lost 10 bases, leaving 5 bases of the junction unmatched. CDR3 in DNA: TGTGCCATCCCGACAGGGTCGAACACCGGGGAGCTGTTTTTT. Protein: CAIPTGSNTGELFF.

The rearrangement links TRBV5-6 to TRBJ2-7; D possibly corresponds to TRBD1 (6 bases). CDR1 and CDR2 from the germline V gene are SGHDT and YYEEEE. Deletions cut 4 bases from V and 3 bases from J, with 23 bases between. This CDR3 is built from 17 residues. Written as DNA, the CDR3 is TGTGCCAGCAGCGTACAGGGCTTGGCTTTCCAATTCTACGAGCAGTACGTC. Translating gives CASSVQGLAFQFYEQYV.

A remark on this clone: Sequence at one end of the junction differs from germline and may be a read error. The V and J genes are TRBV13 and TRBJ2-3, with TRBD2 matching 12 bases. CDR1 is PRHDT, CDR2 FYEKMQ, per germline (reference sequence). This CDR3 is 16 amino acids long. The CDR3 coding sequence is TGTGCCAGCAGCGTAGGGACTAGCGGGTTCACAGATACGCAGTATTTT. It encodes CASSVGTSGFTDTQYF.

V usage is TRBV7-9 and J usage is TRBJ1-1, with D unclear. CDR1 is SEHNR and CDR2 is FQNEAQ in the germline V gene (reference sequence). The CDR3 extends over 11 amino acids. The V end was cut by 0 bases, the J end by 7 bases, with 3 bases between. CDR3: CASSLAGEAFF. DNA for the CDR3: TGTGCCAGCAGCTTAGCGGGTGAAGCTTTCTTT.

The CDR3 here is CASSELRSDLYGYTF. The CDR3 bases are TGTGCCAGCAGTGAATTACGGTCAGACCTCTATGGCTACACCTTC. The gene calls are TRBV25-1 and TRBJ1-2; D is undetermined. Germline V gene lookup returns CDR1 MGHDK and CDR2 SYGVNS. The CDR3 spans 15 residues. Trimming took 1 base from V and 4 from J, leaving 13 bases between them.

The chain employs TRBV7-9 and TRBJ1-5; D gene unclear. The V gene lost 5 bases and the J gene lost 1 base, with 9 bases spanning the gap. The CDR3 runs to 14 residues. CDR1 and CDR2 from the germline V gene are SEHNR and FQNEAQ (reference sequence). The CDR3 is CASSPPGSNQPQHF. The CDR3 DNA reads as TGTGCCAGCAGCCCCCCAGGCAGCAATCAGCCCCAGCATTTT.

The rearrangement joins TRBV13 to TRBJ2-7; TRBD2 aligns across 8 bases. The V gene end was trimmed by 5 bases and the J gene end by 2 bases; junction bases not matched to a gene: 2. The CDR3 is 13 amino acids. The germline CDR1 and CDR2 sequences are PRHDT and FYEKMQ (reference sequence). The CDR3 reads CASSRGGAYEQYV. In DNA, the CDR3 is TGTGCCAGCAGCCGGGGGGGGGCCTACGAGCAGTACGTC.

The J gene is TRBJ2-7, the V gene TRBV4-3; TRBD2 matches at 8 bases. CDR3 length equals 17 residues. Looked up from germline, CDR1 is LGHNA and CDR2 is YSLEER. The V segment lost 4 bases and the J segment 0 bases; nucleotides outside the gene matches: 11. Here the CDR3 reads CASSPGAGAHSSYEQYF. CDR3 nucleotide sequence: TGCGCCAGCAGCCCGGGAGCGGGGGCGCACTCCTCCTACGAGCAGTACTTC.

J is TRBJ2-1 and V is TRBV9; the match to TRBD2 covers 10 bases. The CDR3 is 15 residues long. Losses at the gene ends were 0 bases for V and 9 bases for J; bases not matched to a gene: 6. CDR1 and CDR2 (germline): SGDLS, YYNGEE. In DNA, the CDR3 is TGTGCCAGCAGCGTAGATCTAGCGGGAGCTCGTGAGCAGTTCTTC. Amino acid sequence: CASSVDLAGAREQFF.

The chain employs TRBV10-2 and TRBJ1-1, with D possibly being TRBD1 (5 bases). V shed 8 bases and J shed 1 base, with 11 bases lying between them. Germline V gene sequence: CDR1 WSHSY, CDR2 SAAADI. The CDR3 contains 13 residues. CDR3 coding DNA: TGCGCCAGCTTGTGGCAGGGGAACACTGAAGCTTTCTTT. This codes for CASLWQGNTEAFF.

The sample holds one count of this clone. The chain combines TRBV2 with TRBJ1-2; D is possibly TRBD1 (6 bases). Germline V gene data show CDR1 as SNHLY and CDR2 as FYNNEI. CDR3 length: 14 residues. V dropped 1 base and J dropped 7 bases, with 13 bases sitting between them. The CDR3 is CASSEGRGSVGYTF. Written as DNA, the CDR3 is TGTGCCAGCAGTGAAGGCAGGGGATCCGTTGGCTACACCTTC.

The CDR3 reads CASSLMQGGVQPQHF. CDR3 in DNA: TGTGCCAGCAGCTTAATGCAGGGTGGGGTTCAGCCCCAGCATTTT. The chain links TRBV7-8 to TRBJ1-5; a possible D gene is TRBD1 (5 bases). Trimming removed 2 bases from V and 6 bases from J, with 14 bases in between. Germline loops: CDR1 SGHVS, CDR2 FQNEAQ. CDR3 size: 15 residues.

V and J are TRBV27 and TRBJ1-2, with TRBD1 matching 7 bases. The germline V gene encodes CDR1 MNHEY and CDR2 SMNVEV (reference sequence). The CDR3 extends over 17 amino acids. V shed 11 bases and J 4 bases; nucleotides not matched to a gene: 22. Here the CDR3 DNA reads TGTGCCTCCTTCGGGGGGGACAGTACTACAGGGCTCTATGGCTACACCTTC. Translation gives CASFGGDSTTGLYGYTF.

The chain combines TRBV27 with TRBJ2-4; D is perhaps TRBD2 (6 bases). The germline V gene encodes CDR1 MNHEY and CDR2 SMNVEV (reference sequence). This CDR3 spans 13 amino acids. V was pared by 2 bases and J by 12 bases, with 14 bases between. In DNA form, the CDR3 reads TGTGCCAGCAGTTTAGGAGGGAGGTCTACTCAGTACTTC. Its protein product is CASSLGGRSTQYF.

This clone was observed a few times. The V call is TRBV15, the J call TRBJ1-3; D not certain. Trimming cost V 1 base and J 0 bases, with 7 bases left between them. Germline V lookup: CDR1 LNHNV, CDR2 YYDKDF (reference sequence). The CDR3 has 15 amino acids. CDR3 protein: CATSRGANSGNTIYF. CDR3 DNA: TGTGCCACCAGCAGAGGAGCGAACTCTGGAAACACCATATATTTT.